This is a list of T cell receptor beta chains from one sample in a study of cytomegalovirus exposure and HLA in healthy donors. Produced via immunoSEQ multiplex PCR; TCRdb's table is partial and in-frame only. The profile shows some 260,000 clones, roughly 88% of them singletons. Sequencing used PBMCs. Receptors originate from a woman younger than 45 in good health and CMV-seronegative. CDR3s include the opening cysteine and the closing phenylalanine or tryptophan. Each record gives: clone size, V gene, J gene, D gene, CDR3 protein, CDR3 DNA. D genes are given only for firm matches. Clone size is given for some rows only: seen once, a few or many times, or a class if the clone is expanded.

>few|TRBV19|TRBJ1-1|.
CASSVWTVDTEAFF
TGTGCCAGTAGTGTCTGGACAGTGGACACTGAAGCTTTCTTT
>.|TRBV29-1|TRBJ2-1|.
CSVVGGNVYNEQFF
TGCAGCGTTGTTGGGGGAAACGTGTACAATGAGCAGTTCTTC
>.|TRBV27|TRBJ2-1|.
CASSLGNSYNEQFF
TGTGCCAGCAGCCTCGGGAACTCCTACAATGAGCAGTTCTTC
>.|TRBV29-1|TRBJ2-7|TRBD1
CSARDSNYEQYF
TGCAGCGCCCGGGACAGTAACTACGAGCAGTACTTC
>.|TRBV28|TRBJ1-2|.
CASRILRTTGHSYGYTF
TGTGCCAGCCGTATACTTCGCACCACAGGGCATAGCTATGGCTACACCTTC
>.|TRBV7-2|TRBJ2-5|TRBD2
CASSDSGTSGETQYF
TGTGCCAGCAGCGATTCCGGGACTAGCGGAGAGACCCAGTACTTC
>.|TRBV5-1|TRBJ2-5|.
CASSPNPRAALESGETQYF
TGCGCCAGCAGCCCAAACCCTAGGGCCGCCCTCGAGAGTGGAGAGACCCAGTACTTC
>.|TRBV7-8|TRBJ2-5|TRBD1
CASSFTGTGAQETQYF
TGTGCCAGCAGCTTCACCGGGACAGGGGCCCAAGAGACCCAGTACTTC
>.|TRBV14|TRBJ1-2|.
CASSQDRGQGSIHGYTF
TGTGCCAGCAGCCAAGATAGAGGGCAGGGATCCATCCATGGCTACACCTTC
>.|TRBV7-2|TRBJ2-7|TRBD2
CASSVGTSGSEQYF
TGTGCCAGCAGCGTAGGGACTAGCGGGAGCGAGCAGTACTTC
>.|TRBV25-1|TRBJ2-6|TRBD1
CASSGTGKNSGANVLTF
TGTGCCAGCAGTGGGACAGGTAAAAACTCTGGGGCCAACGTCCTGACTTTC
>few|TRBV25-1|TRBJ1-2|TRBD1
CASSGDRGGYGYTF
TGTGCCAGCAGTGGGGACAGGGGTGGCTATGGCTACACCTTC
>.|TRBV25-1|TRBJ2-3|.
CASSDGADTQYF
TGTGCCAGCAGTGACGGTGCAGATACGCAGTATTTT
>.|TRBV29-1|TRBJ2-7|.
CSVPRGADYEQYF
TGCAGCGTTCCCAGGGGGGCTGACTACGAGCAGTACTTC
>.|TRBV9|TRBJ2-2|.
CASSGQRGPSNTGELFF
TGTGCCAGCAGCGGACAACGGGGGCCCTCGAACACCGGGGAGCTGTTTTTT
>.|TRBV4-3|TRBJ2-5|TRBD1
CASSQRQGARETQYF
TGCGCCAGCAGCCAACGACAGGGGGCGAGGGAGACCCAGTACTTC
>.|TRBV2|TRBJ2-1|TRBD1
CASNPGQGFVEQFF
TGTGCCAGCAATCCGGGACAGGGTTTTGTGGAGCAGTTCTTC
>.|TRBV4-3|TRBJ2-4|.
CASSQDIMVGGIQYF
TGCGCCAGCAGCCAAGATATAATGGTTGGGGGCATTCAGTACTTC
>few|TRBV5-8|TRBJ1-2|.
CASSWRTAPMGGYTF
TGTGCCAGCAGCTGGAGGACAGCCCCAATGGGTGGCTACACCTTC
>.|TRBV19|TRBJ2-3|.
CASKGHMTDTQYF
TGTGCCAGTAAGGGACACATGACAGATACGCAGTATTTT
>.|TRBV7-3|TRBJ2-1|.
CASSSGQAGNEQFF
TGTGCCAGCAGCTCAGGACAGGCGGGGAATGAGCAGTTCTTC
>.|TRBV6-1|TRBJ2-6|.
CASSVLPSSGANVLTF
TGTGCCAGCAGTGTTCTCCCCAGCTCTGGGGCCAACGTCCTGACTTTC
>.|TRBV7-8|TRBJ2-6|.
CASSLVQEGSGANVLTF
TGTGCCAGCAGCTTAGTCCAGGAGGGCTCTGGGGCCAACGTCCTGACTTTC
>.|TRBV27|TRBJ2-7|.
CASSLLGSHEQYF
TGTGCCAGCAGTTTACTGGGGTCCCACGAGCAGTACTTC
>.|TRBV11-2|TRBJ2-5|TRBD1
CASSQSRGLETQYF
TGTGCCAGCAGCCAGAGCAGGGGGCTAGAGACCCAGTACTTC
>.|TRBV7-9|TRBJ2-2|TRBD2
CASSLALAGDTGELFF
TGTGCCAGCAGCTTAGCCCTAGCGGGAGACACCGGGGAGCTGTTTTTT